Detailed here is one T cell receptor (beta chain). Its antigen is not yet known. Per-base qualities were not stored, and no clone one base away is much larger. This sample was included in a study of blood T cell repertoires in COVID-19 (dated by TCRdb to the early 2020s). In terms of the full investigation: Samples from collaborators originated in the United States, Italy and Spain and spanned both the acute and convalescent phases of COVID-19. HLA class I and class II types, where available, came from metadata supplied by the sample provider rather than from assay-based typing. The samples were drawn from two sources: the first 160 participants of the ongoing ImmuneRACE study, and over 950 subjects contributed by 6 global collaborators. The repertoires were made available in a free public database intended to serve as a resource for research on the immune response to SARS-CoV-2. A de-identified subject ID, COVID-19 status, age in years and sex were almost always included in the sample metadata. The prospective study material was composed of cDNA or gDNA derived from T cells, B-cell-depleted T cells, or PBMCs. Subjects who had been exposed to COVID-19, were actively infected with it, or had recovered from it provided the deeply sampled blood TCRbeta repertoires that made up the dataset. Summary of the overall study and its limitations: Clinical and demographic metadata were provided uncurated, with the amount varying by source and participant.

The immunoSEQ Assay, a bias-controlled multiplex PCR, was used to amplify TCRbeta CDR3 regions from genomic DNA. The paper's processing steps were these. Within the assay, amplification of reference gene primers was used to estimate how many nucleated cells each sample contained. To quantify the absolute abundance of each unique TCRbeta CDR3 rearrangement, sequence reads were collapsed and filtered. For each sample, productive Simpson clonality was calculated as the square root of Simpson's diversity index over productive rearrangements. The table comes from immuneACCESS by way of TCRdb, which keeps in-frame sequences with V and J called. Part of the clones is missing from these tables; in studies checked, under half for an unresolved V gene and the rest for unknown reasons. Clonal size and the V and J genes are those of that table, whereas D and trimming came from the DNA. A total of 330,000 or so clones appear in this sample, 87% of them only once. The ten biggest clones cover 9.5% to 10% of the sample.

Clipping removes 6 bases from V and 4 bases from J, with 5 as the unmatched junction base count. The CDR3, cysteine through phenylalanine, is 13 amino acids long. The retained sequence is limited to the CDR3, 39 bases, with the frame set at the first base. CDR1 and CDR2, per the germline V gene, are MNHEY and SVGAGI. One collaborating source in Seattle enrolled patients while the patients were actively infected and followed the patients over time throughout the course of disease. Each collaborating institution followed its own protocols to collect whole blood in K2EDTA tubes. For TCRbeta analysis, collaborator samples were shipped as frozen whole blood, as isolated PBMCs, or as DNA extracted from either sample type.

Sequencing used peripheral blood. The TCR comes from a man aged 25 to 45 with COVID-19, enrolled during active disease. The chain couples TRBV6-5 to TRBJ1-2, and 7 junctional nucleotides match TRBD1. The DNA sequence is given as TGTGCCAGCAGGCCGGGACAGTCCTATGGCTACACCTTC. It translates to CASRPGQSYGYTF.